This T cell receptor (beta chain) was recovered during a study of blood T cell repertoires in COVID-19. Study information: Researchers got acute and convalescent COVID-19 samples from the United States, Italy and Spain. From T cells, B-cell-depleted T cells, or PBMCs came the material, which was cDNA or gDNA.

Original handling: Estimates of nucleated cell counts were drawn from the amplification of reference gene primers. Libraries were prepared by immunoSEQ multiplex PCR; TCRdb keeps only in-frame clonotypes and omits some of them. V and J calls and clone size come straight from that table; D and trimming were deduced from the DNA. The data contain about 20,000 clones, around 89% of them singletons. The CDR3 is 14 amino acids. Germline values: CDR1 MNHEY, CDR2 SVGAGI. V shed 10 bases and J 10 bases; nucleotides not matched to a gene: 13. The chain employs TRBV6-5 and TRBJ1-4; TRBD1 aligns across 9 bases. Source material: peripheral blood. This TCR was recovered from a human donor in a cohort sampled during active COVID-19. The CDR3 region has the DNA TGTGCCACCTTCCCCGGGACAGGGACCGGAAAACTGTTTTTT. This gives the protein CATFPGTGTGKLFF.